A single sample gave rise to the 12 T cell receptor beta chains below, sequenced in a study of CD8 T cells in ankylosing spondylitis. TCRdb processed the 5' RACE reads anew with MiXCR; each CDR3 protein has one entry. The repertoire includes under 200,000 distinct CDR3 sequences, roughly 12% of them detected once, and 25% to 35% sits in the top ten. What was sequenced was blood, either unsorted or a sorted T cell fraction (not recorded which). The receptors derive from a male donor with ankylosing spondylitis or in good health (not recorded which).

The V and J genes are TRBV6-5 and TRBJ2-7, with 8 bases that match TRBD1. In germline, CDR1 is MNHEY, CDR2 SVGAGI. There are 14 residues in the CDR3. V trimming: 0 bases; J trimming: 5 bases; junction bases outside the gene matches: 3. CDR3 region: CASSYSGTGNEQYF. The CDR3 nucleotides read TGTGCCAGCAGTTACTCAGGGACAGGCAACGAGCAGTACTTC.

CDR3 DNA sequence: TGTGCCAGCAGCTTATTAGTCGGGACAGGGAAACCCACTGAAGCTTTCTTT. It yields the protein CASSLLVGTGKPTEAFF. This chain joins TRBV7-9 and TRBJ1-1, with TRBD1 matching 9 bases. From germline, CDR1 is SEHNR and CDR2 FQNEAQ (reference sequence). The V gene end was trimmed by 2 bases and the J gene end by 4 bases; junction bases not matched to a gene: 11. CDR3 size: 17 residues. Combining the CDR3 with reference TRBV7-9 and TRBJ1-1 gives the whole variable domain DTGVSQNPRHKITKRGQNVTFRCDPISEHNRLYWYRQTLGQGPEFLTYFQNEAQLEKSRLLSDRFSAERPKGSFSTLEIQRTEQGDSAMYLCASSLLVGTGKPTEAFFGQGTRLTVV.

This chain connects TRBV11-2 to TRBJ2-7; D may match TRBD1 or TRBD2 (5 bases each). V lost 5 bases and J 3 bases, leaving 14 bases between the germline ends. Per germline, CDR1 SGHAT and CDR2 FQNNGV. The CDR3 is 14 residues long. The CDR3 bases are TGTGCCAGCAGCGTCACCGGGACGGACTACGAGCAGTACTTC. Encoded protein: CASSVTGTDYEQYF. The full variable domain, with the rest looked up from reference TRBV11-2 and TRBJ2-7, is EAGVAQSPRYKIIEKRQSVAFWCNPISGHATLYWYQQILGQGPKLLIQFQNNGVVDDSQLPKDRFSAERLKGVDSTLKIQPAKLEDSAVYLCASSVTGTDYEQYFGPGTRLTVT.

This clonotype occurred many times. The chain carries TRBV2 and TRBJ2-7; possible D gene TRBD2, 6 bases. Trimming left V 3 bases short and J 8 bases short, with 17 bases between. Germline loops: CDR1 SNHLY, CDR2 FYNNEI. The CDR3 is 14 residues long. CDR3 DNA: TGTGCCAGCAGTGAGGCGGGACCTGTTAATAAGCAGTACTTC. Translation gives CASSEAGPVNKQYF.

At least ten counts were recorded for this clonotype. The V and J genes are TRBV10-3 and TRBJ2-7, with 8 bases aligning to TRBD2. The CDR3 extends over 16 amino acids. Germline values: CDR1 ENHRY, CDR2 SYGVKD. Trimming at V came to 0 bases and at J to 6 bases, leaving 10 bases not matched to a gene. In DNA, the CDR3 is TGTGCCATCAGTGAGTCCCTTACCGGGACTAGTTCCGAGCAGTACTTC. As protein: CAISESLTGTSSEQYF.

This clonotype was picked up many times. The genes are TRBV5-6 and TRBJ2-7; perhaps TRBD2 as D (7 bases). V lost 6 bases and J 0 bases, leaving 22 bases between the germline ends. Germline CDR1 and CDR2: SGHDT and YYEEEE. This CDR3 spans 17 amino acids. The CDR3 reads CASTAWVLRGGSYEQYF. For the CDR3, the DNA is TGTGCCAGCACCGCTTGGGTATTGAGGGGGGGCTCCTACGAGCAGTACTTC.

The V gene is TRBV11-2, the J gene TRBJ1-2, with unresolved D. This CDR3 has 15 amino acids. V was trimmed by 1 base and J by 3 bases, leaving 12 bases between them. In germline, CDR1 is SGHAT, CDR2 FQNNGV. The CDR3 sequence: CASSLAPTSYYGYTF. The CDR3 nucleotides read TGTGCCAGCAGCTTAGCCCCGACTTCGTACTATGGCTACACCTTC.

This clonotype was found many times. The chain couples TRBV29-1 to TRBJ2-1, with no clear D. Trimming left V 3 bases short and J 3 bases short, with 3 bases between. The CDR3 sequence is 11 residues long. Germline-derived CDR1 and CDR2 are SQVTM and ANQGSEA. DNA of the CDR3: TGCAGCGTTGACCTCTACAATGAGCAGTTCTTC. This gives the protein CSVDLYNEQFF.

This clonotype was seen ten or more times. The chain uses TRBV6-2 or TRBV6-3 and TRBJ2-1; 12 nucleotides align to TRBD2. The CDR3 runs to 15 residues. V lost 4 bases to trimming and J lost 8 bases; unmatched junction nucleotides: 6. Germline lookup yields CDR1 MNHEY and CDR2 SVGEGT. CDR3 sequence (DNA): TGTGCCAGCAGTTTCCCTAGCGGGGGGGCCCATGAGCAGTTCTTC. Translating it yields CASSFPSGGAHEQFF.

This clonotype was counted many times. V and J are TRBV20-1 and TRBJ1-4; D call uncertain. The CDR3 is made up of 13 amino acids. CDR1 and CDR2 (germline): DFQATT, SNEGSKA (reference sequence). Trimming removed 6 bases from V and 8 bases from J, with 16 bases in between. CDR3 sequence (DNA): TGCAGTGCAGGAAAGGGAGGAGAAGAAAAACTGTTTTTT. This sequence encodes CSAGKGGEEKLFF.

The sample holds many counts of this clonotype. The V and J genes are TRBV5-4 and TRBJ1-4; D not certain. The germline V and J ends were trimmed by 4 bases and 6 bases, with 13 bases remaining between them. The germline V gene encodes CDR1 SGHNT and CDR2 YYREEE (reference sequence). The CDR3 runs 14 residues. CDR3 DNA: TGTGCCAGCAGCCTGGGGTCCCGAGATGAAAAACTGTTTTTT. Residues: CASSLGSRDEKLFF. Full variable domain (missing parts from reference TRBV5-4 and TRBJ1-4): ETGVTQSPTHLIKTRGQQVTLRCSSQSGHNTVSWYQQALGQGPQFIFQYYREEENGRGNFPPRFSGLQFPNYSSELNVNALELDDSALYLCASSLGSRDEKLFFGSGTQLSVL.

This clonotype was detected ten times or more. This rearrangement joins TRBV27 to TRBJ2-1; TRBD1 matches 10 bases. CDR1 MNHEY and CDR2 SMNVEV come from the germline V gene (reference sequence). This CDR3 has 14 amino acids. Trimming cost V 9 bases and J 1 base; bases outside gene matches: 3. The CDR3 DNA follows: TGTGCCAGAGGACAGGGGGGTTCCTACAATGAGCAGTTCTTC. Protein sequence: CARGQGGSYNEQFF.